The source of this T cell receptor (beta chain) is a study of T cells after yellow fever vaccination. MiXCR was run by TCRdb on the 5' RACE reads, yielding one entry per CDR3 protein. The sample yields hundreds of thousands of distinct CDR3 sequences, approximately 15% seen once. CDR1 and CDR2 from the germline V gene are MGHDK and SYGVNS. Trimming took off 1 base at V and 2 bases at J, with 14 bases between the two ends. CDR3 length equals 16 residues. The sample consisted of PBMCs, taken on the day of the yellow fever booster vaccination. This clonotype was obtained from a man aged 25-45 years who received the YFV17D yellow fever vaccine. This chain connects TRBV25-1 to TRBJ1-1; D uncertain. CDR3 sequence: CASSESSPLINTEAFF. The CDR3 coding sequence is TGTGCCAGCAGTGAATCGAGTCCATTAATAAACACTGAAGCTTTCTTT.